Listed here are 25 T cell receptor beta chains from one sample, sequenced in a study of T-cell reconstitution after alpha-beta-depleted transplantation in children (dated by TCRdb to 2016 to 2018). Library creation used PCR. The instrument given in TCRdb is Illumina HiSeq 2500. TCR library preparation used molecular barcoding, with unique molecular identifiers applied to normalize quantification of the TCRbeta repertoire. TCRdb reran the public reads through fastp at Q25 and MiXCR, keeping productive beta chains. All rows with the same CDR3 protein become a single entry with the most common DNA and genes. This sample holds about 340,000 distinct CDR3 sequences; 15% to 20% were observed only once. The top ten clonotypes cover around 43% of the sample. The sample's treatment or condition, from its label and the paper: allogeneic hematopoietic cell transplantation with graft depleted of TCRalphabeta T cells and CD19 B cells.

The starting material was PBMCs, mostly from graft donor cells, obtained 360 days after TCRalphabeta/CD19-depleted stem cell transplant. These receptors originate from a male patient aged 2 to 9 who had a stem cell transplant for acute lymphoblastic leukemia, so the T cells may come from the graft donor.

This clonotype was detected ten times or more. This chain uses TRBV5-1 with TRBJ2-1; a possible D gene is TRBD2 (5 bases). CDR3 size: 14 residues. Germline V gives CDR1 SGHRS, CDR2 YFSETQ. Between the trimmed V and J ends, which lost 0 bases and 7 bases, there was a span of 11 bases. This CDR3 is CASSLGQRRNEQFF. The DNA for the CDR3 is TGCGCCAGCAGCTTGGGCCAGAGGAGGAATGAGCAGTTCTTC.

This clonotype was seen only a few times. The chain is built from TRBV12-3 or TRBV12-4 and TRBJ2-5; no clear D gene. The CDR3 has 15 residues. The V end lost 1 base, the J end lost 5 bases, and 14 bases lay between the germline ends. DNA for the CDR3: TGTGCCAGCAGTTTAGTTCTGGCTCAAGTGGAGACCCAGTACTTC. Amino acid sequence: CASSLVLAQVETQYF.

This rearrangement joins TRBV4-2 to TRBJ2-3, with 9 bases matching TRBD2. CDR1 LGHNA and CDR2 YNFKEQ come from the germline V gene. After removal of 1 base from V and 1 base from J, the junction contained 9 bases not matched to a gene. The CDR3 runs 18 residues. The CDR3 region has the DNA TGTGCCAGCAGCCAAGTTGAATGGCTAGCGGGACGCACAGATACGCAGTATTTT. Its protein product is CASSQVEWLAGRTDTQYF.

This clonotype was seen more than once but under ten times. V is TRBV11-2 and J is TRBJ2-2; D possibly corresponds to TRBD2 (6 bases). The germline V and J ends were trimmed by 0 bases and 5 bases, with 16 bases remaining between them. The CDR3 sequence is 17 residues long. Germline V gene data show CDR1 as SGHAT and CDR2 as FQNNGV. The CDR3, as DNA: TGTGCCAGCAGCTTAGAAGGGACGGGAGAGGGTACCGGGGAGCTGTTTTTT. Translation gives CASSLEGTGEGTGELFF.

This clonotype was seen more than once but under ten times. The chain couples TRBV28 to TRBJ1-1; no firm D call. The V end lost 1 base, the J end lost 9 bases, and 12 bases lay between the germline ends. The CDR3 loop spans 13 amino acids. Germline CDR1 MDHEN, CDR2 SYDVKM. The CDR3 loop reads CASSLYEGGKAFF. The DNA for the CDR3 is TGTGCCAGCAGTTTATATGAGGGAGGAAAAGCTTTCTTT.

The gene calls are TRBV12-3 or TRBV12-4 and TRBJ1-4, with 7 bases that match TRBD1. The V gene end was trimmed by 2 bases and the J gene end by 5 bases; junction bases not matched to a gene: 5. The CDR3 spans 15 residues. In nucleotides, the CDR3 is TGTGCCAGCAGTTTATCAGGGGGTGGAAATGAAAAACTGTTTTTT. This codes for CASSLSGGGNEKLFF.

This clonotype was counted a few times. The CDR3 nucleotides are TGCGCCAGCGGCCCATTGGACGGGACGCAGTATTTT. This sequence encodes CASGPLDGTQYF. The chain is built from TRBV5-1 and TRBJ2-3, with D hard to call. Germline CDR1 and CDR2: SGHRS and YFSETQ. CDR3 length: 12 residues. V was pared by 7 bases and J by 9 bases, with 15 bases between.

CDR3 loop: CASSLVPLGPSTDTQYF. For the CDR3, the DNA is TGTGCCAGCAGTTTAGTTCCCCTCGGCCCCAGCACAGATACGCAGTATTTT. V and J are TRBV28 and TRBJ2-3; D is uncertain. The V and J ends lost 2 bases and 0 bases respectively, with 15 bases between them. CDR3 length: 17 amino acids. Germline V CDR1 and CDR2: MDHEN, SYDVKM.

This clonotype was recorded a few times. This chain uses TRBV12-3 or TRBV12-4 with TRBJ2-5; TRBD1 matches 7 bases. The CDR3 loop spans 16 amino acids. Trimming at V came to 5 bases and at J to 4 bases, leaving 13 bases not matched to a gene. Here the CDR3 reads CASSPPGRGLGETQYF. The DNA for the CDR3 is TGTGCCAGCAGTCCCCCCGGAAGGGGGCTCGGAGAGACCCAGTACTTC.

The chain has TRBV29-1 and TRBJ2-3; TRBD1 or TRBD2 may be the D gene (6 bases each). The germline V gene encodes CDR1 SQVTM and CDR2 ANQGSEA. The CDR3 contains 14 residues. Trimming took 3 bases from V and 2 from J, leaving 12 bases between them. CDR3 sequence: CSVEGASDTDTQYF. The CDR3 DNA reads TGCAGCGTTGAGGGGGCTAGCGACACAGATACGCAGTATTTT.

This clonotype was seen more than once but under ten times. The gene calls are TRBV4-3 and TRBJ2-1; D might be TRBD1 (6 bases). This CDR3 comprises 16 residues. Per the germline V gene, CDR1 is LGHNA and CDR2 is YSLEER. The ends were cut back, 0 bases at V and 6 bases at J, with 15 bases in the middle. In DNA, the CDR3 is TGCGCCAGCAGCCAAGAGCCCCCTTCCAGGGGCAATGAGCAGTTCTTC. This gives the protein CASSQEPPSRGNEQFF.

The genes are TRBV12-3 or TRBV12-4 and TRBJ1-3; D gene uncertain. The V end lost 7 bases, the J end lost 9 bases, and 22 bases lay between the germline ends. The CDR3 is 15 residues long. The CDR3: CASNPHRQRSGTIYF. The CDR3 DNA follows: TGTGCCAGCAACCCCCATCGCCAGAGGAGCGGCACCATATATTTT.

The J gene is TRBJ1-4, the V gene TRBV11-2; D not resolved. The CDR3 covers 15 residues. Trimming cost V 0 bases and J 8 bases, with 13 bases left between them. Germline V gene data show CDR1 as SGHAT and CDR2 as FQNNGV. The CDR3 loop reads CASSLEPNLREKLFF. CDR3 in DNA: TGTGCCAGCAGCTTAGAGCCGAATTTGAGGGAAAAACTGTTTTTT.

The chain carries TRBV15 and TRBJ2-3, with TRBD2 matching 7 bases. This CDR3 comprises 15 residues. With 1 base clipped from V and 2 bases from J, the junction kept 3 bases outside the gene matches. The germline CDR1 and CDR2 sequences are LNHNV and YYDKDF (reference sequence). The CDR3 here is CATSRGRDYTDTQYF. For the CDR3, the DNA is TGTGCCACCAGCAGAGGCCGGGACTACACAGATACGCAGTATTTT.

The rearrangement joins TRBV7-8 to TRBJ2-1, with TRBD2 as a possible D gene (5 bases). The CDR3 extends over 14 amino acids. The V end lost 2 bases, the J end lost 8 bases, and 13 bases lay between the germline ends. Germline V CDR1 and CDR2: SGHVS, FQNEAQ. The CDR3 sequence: CASSLLVATHEQFF. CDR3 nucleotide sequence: TGTGCCAGCAGCTTATTGGTAGCGACACATGAGCAGTTCTTC.

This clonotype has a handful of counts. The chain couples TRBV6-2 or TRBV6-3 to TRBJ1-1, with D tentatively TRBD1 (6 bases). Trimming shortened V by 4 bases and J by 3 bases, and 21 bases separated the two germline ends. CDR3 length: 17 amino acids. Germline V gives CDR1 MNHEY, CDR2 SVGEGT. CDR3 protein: CASSFLITGIADTEAFF. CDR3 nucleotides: TGTGCCAGCAGTTTCCTTATTACAGGGATTGCGGACACTGAAGCTTTCTTT.

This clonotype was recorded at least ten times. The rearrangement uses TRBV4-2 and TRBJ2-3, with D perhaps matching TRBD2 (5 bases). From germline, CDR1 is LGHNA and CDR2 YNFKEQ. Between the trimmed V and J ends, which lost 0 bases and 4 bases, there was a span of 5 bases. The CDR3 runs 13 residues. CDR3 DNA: TGTGCCAGCAGCCAAGAAGCGGCAGATACGCAGTATTTT. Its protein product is CASSQEAADTQYF.

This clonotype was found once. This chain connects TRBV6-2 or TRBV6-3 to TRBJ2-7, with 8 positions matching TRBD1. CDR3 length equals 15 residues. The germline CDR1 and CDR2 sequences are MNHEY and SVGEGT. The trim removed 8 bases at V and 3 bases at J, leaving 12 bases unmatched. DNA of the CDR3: TGTGCCAGCGATGTAGACAGGGGTATGATCTACGAGCAGTACTTC. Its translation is CASDVDRGMIYEQYF.

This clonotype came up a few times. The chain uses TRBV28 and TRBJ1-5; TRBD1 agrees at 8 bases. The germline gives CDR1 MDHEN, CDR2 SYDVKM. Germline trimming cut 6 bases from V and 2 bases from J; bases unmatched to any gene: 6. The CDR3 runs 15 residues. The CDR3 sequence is CASSILGQGNQPQHF. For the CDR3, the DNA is TGTGCCAGCAGCATATTGGGACAGGGCAATCAGCCCCAGCATTTT.

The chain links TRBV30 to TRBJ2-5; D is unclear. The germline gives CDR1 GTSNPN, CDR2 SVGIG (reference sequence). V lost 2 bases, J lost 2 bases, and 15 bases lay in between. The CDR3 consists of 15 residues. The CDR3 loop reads CAWSTPGGTQETQYF. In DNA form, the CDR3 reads TGTGCCTGGAGTACCCCAGGCGGCACACAAGAGACCCAGTACTTC.

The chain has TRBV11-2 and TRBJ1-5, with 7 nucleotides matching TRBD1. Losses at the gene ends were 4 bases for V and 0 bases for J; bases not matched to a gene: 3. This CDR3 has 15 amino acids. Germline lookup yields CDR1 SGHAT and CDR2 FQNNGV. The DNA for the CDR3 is TGTGCCAGCAGCTCGGGACAGCATAGCAATCAGCCCCAGCATTTT. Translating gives CASSSGQHSNQPQHF.

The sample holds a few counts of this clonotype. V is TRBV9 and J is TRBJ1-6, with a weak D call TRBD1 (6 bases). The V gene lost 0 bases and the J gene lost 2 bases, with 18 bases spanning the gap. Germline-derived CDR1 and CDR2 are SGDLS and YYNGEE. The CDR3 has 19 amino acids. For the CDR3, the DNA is TGTGCCAGCAGCGTAGTAGTGGGGGGCCGAGGCCCCTATAATTCACCCCTCCACTTT. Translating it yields CASSVVVGGRGPYNSPLHF.

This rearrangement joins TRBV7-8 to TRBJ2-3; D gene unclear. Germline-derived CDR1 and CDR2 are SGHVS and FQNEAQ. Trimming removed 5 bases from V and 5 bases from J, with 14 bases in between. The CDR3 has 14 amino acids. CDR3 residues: CASSKGPWEDTQYF. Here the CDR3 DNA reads TGTGCCAGCAGCAAAGGCCCGTGGGAAGATACGCAGTATTTT.

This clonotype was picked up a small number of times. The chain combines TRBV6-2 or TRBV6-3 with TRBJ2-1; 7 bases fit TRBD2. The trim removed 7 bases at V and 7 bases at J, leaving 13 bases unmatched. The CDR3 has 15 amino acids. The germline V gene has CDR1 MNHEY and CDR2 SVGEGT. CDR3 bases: TGTGCCAGCATGGGAGAGGGAGGGCCAGGAAATGAGCAGTTCTTC. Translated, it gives CASMGEGGPGNEQFF.

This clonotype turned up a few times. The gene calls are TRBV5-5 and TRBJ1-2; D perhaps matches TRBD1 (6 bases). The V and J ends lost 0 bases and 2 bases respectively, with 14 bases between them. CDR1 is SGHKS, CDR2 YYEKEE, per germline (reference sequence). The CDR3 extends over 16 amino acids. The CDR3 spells CASSLGTADYNYGYTF. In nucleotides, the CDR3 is TGTGCCAGCAGCTTGGGGACAGCTGACTACAACTATGGCTACACCTTC.